These 30 T cell receptor beta chains were sequenced from one sample in a study of CD8+CD57+ T cells in acquired aplastic anemia. Genomic DNA constituted the template upon which TCR beta VDJ and CDR3 profiling was performed. TCRdb used MiXCR to reprocess the reads, holding one entry per CDR3 protein. The sample records 150,000 to 200,000 distinct CDR3 sequences, 50% to 75% being singletons. Sequences were obtained from sorted CD4+, CD8+, or CD8+CD57+ T cells (not recorded which) from PBMCs. The source is a human donor with severe aplastic anemia or a healthy control (not recorded which).

In its sample, this clonotype was seen a few times. The junction shows a germline mismatch at one end, possibly a read error. In nucleotides, the CDR3 is TGTGCCATCAGTGGGTCAGGCTACGAGCAGTACTTC. Its translation: CAISGSGYEQYF. V and J are TRBV2 and TRBJ2-7, with D uncertain. The length of the CDR3 is 12 residues. Germline-derived CDR1 and CDR2 are SNHLY and FYNNEI.

This clonotype was counted a few times. This sequence may be a read error, since a much larger clone differs from it by one base. The missing conserved phenylalanine or tryptophan at the end of this CDR3 makes a read error likely. The chain carries TRBV19 and TRBJ2-2, with a weak D call TRBD2 (5 bases). CDR1 is LNHDA and CDR2 is SQIVND in the germline V gene (reference sequence). This CDR3 contains 13 residues. Trimming cost V 0 bases and J 7 bases, with 6 bases left between them. The CDR3 loop is CASSIDRGGELFL. CDR3 bases: TGTGCCAGTAGTATAGATCGGGGCGGGGAGCTGTTTCTT.

The V and J genes are TRBV7-2 and TRBJ1-5; possible D gene TRBD1, 6 bases. Trimming shortened V by 3 bases and J by 7 bases, and 19 bases separated the two germline ends. The CDR3 spans 16 residues. Germline CDR1 SGHTA, CDR2 FQGNSA. Here the CDR3 reads CASSFAGVLQDQPQHF. The CDR3 DNA sequence: TGTGCCAGCAGCTTCGCAGGGGTCCTCCAGGACCAGCCCCAGCATTTT.

This clonotype showed up many times. V is TRBV5-1 and J is TRBJ2-6; D not resolved. Per germline, CDR1 SGHRS and CDR2 YFSETQ. The CDR3 consists of 11 residues. Trimming removed 4 bases from V and 11 bases from J, with 7 bases in between. CDR3 residues: CASSHEDVLTF. Here the CDR3 DNA reads TGCGCCAGCAGCCACGAAGACGTCCTGACTTTC. The full variable domain, in which reference TRBV5-1 and TRBJ2-6 provide the parts outside the CDR3, is KAGVTQTPRYLIKTRGQQVTLSCSPISGHRSVSWYQQTPGQGLQFLFEYFSETQRNKGNFPGRFSGRQFSNSRSEMNVSTLELGDSALYLCASSHEDVLTFGAGSRLTVL.

The chain employs TRBV19 and TRBJ2-1; 8 bases match TRBD1. CDR3 size: 13 residues. Germline V lookup: CDR1 LNHDA, CDR2 SQIVND (reference sequence). V dropped 4 bases and J dropped 5; count of bases not matched to a gene: 1. CDR3 loop: CASSRQGNNEQFF. CDR3 DNA: TGTGCCAGTAGTAGACAGGGGAACAATGAGCAGTTCTTC.

The J gene is TRBJ2-3, the V gene TRBV5-1, with 9 bases aligning to TRBD2. The germline V gene encodes CDR1 SGHRS and CDR2 YFSETQ. J was trimmed by 6 bases and V by 0 bases; bases with no gene match: 5. The CDR3 sequence is 15 residues long. Written as DNA, the CDR3 is TGCGCCAGCAGCTTGGGCGGGGGGGACTTGGATACGCAGTATTTT. This sequence encodes CASSLGGGDLDTQYF.

J is TRBJ2-6 and V is TRBV29-1; no clear D. V was pared by 3 bases and J by 0 bases, with 3 bases between. Germline V gene sequence: CDR1 SQVTM, CDR2 ANQGSEA. The CDR3 extends over 13 amino acids. CDR3: CSVDGSGANVLTF. The DNA of the CDR3 is TGCAGCGTTGATGGCTCTGGGGCCAACGTCCTGACTTTC.

Here the CDR3 DNA reads TGTGCCAGCAGCTCCATCCCGACAGATTCACCCCTCCACTTT. It encodes CASSSIPTDSPLHF. The chain recombines TRBV7-9 with TRBJ1-6; D might be TRBD1 (5 bases). Deletions cut 4 bases from V and 8 bases from J, with 12 bases between. The V gene's germline CDR1 is SEHNR and CDR2 FQNEAQ (reference sequence). This CDR3 comprises 14 residues.

In this sample, this clonotype turned up once. One end of the junction fails to match germline, which may point to a read error. The rearrangement joins TRBV7-2 to TRBJ2-3, with TRBD2 identical over 9 bases. Germline lookup yields CDR1 SGHTA and CDR2 FQGNSA. This CDR3 comprises 17 residues. The CDR3 is CASSSKGIGAGGDTQCF. CDR3 coding DNA: TGTGCCAGCAGCTCCAAGGGAATTGGAGCGGGGGGTGATACGCAGTGTTTT. Supplemented by reference TRBV7-2 and TRBJ2-3, the full variable domain reads GAGVSQSPSNKVTEKGKDVELRCDPISGHTALYWYRQSLGQGLEFLIYFQGNSAPDKSGLPSDRFSAERTGGSVSTLTIQRTQQEDSAVYLCASSSKGIGAGGDTQCFGPGTRLTVL.

The sample holds many counts of this clonotype. This chain joins TRBV6-1 and TRBJ2-7; 7 nucleotides line up with TRBD1. With V trimmed by 2 bases and J by 3 bases, 7 bases remained unmatched. Germline-derived CDR1 and CDR2 are MNHNS and SASEGT. The CDR3 is 15 residues long. The CDR3 region is CASSESTGILYEQYF. CDR3 DNA: TGTGCCAGCAGTGAATCGACAGGGATTCTCTACGAGCAGTACTTC.

V is TRBV7-3 and J is TRBJ1-2; D gene uncertain. The CDR3 loop spans 14 amino acids. Per the germline V gene, CDR1 is SGHTA and CDR2 is FQGTGA. The V end lost 5 bases, the J end lost 6 bases, and 16 bases lay between the germline ends. This CDR3 is CASSLGPGFDGYTF. The DNA for the CDR3 is TGTGCCAGCAGCCTGGGTCCGGGGTTTGATGGCTACACCTTC.

The chain joins TRBV15 to TRBJ1-2; D unclear. This CDR3 is 14 amino acids long. In germline, CDR1 is LNHNV, CDR2 YYDKDF (reference sequence). V was shortened by 3 bases and J by 2 bases, with 10 bases between the two germline ends. This CDR3 reads CATSSEVFNYGYTF. CDR3 sequence (DNA): TGTGCCACCAGCAGTGAAGTATTCAACTATGGCTACACCTTC.

The rearrangement uses TRBV5-4 and TRBJ2-7; D tentatively reads TRBD1 or TRBD2 (5 bases each). The V gene's germline CDR1 is SGHNT and CDR2 YYREEE (reference sequence). The CDR3 is 17 residues long. Trimming removed 2 bases from V and 0 bases from J, with 18 bases in between. CDR3 in DNA: TGTGCCAGCAGCTTAGCAGCCGGGACCCTAGGCTCCTACGAGCAGTACTTC. Translated: CASSLAAGTLGSYEQYF. Looking up the rest from reference TRBV5-4 and TRBJ2-7 gives the full variable domain: ETGVTQSPTHLIKTRGQQVTLRCSSQSGHNTVSWYQQALGQGPQFIFQYYREEENGRGNFPPRFSGLQFPNYSSELNVNALELDDSALYLCASSLAAGTLGSYEQYFGPGTRLTVT.

This sequence joins TRBV9 and TRBJ1-1; D call uncertain. Between the trimmed V and J ends, which lost 4 bases and 11 bases, there was a span of 15 bases. Looked up from germline, CDR1 is SGDLS and CDR2 is YYNGEE. This CDR3 is 12 amino acids long. The CDR3 loop is CASSSAKQPAFF. The CDR3 DNA follows: TGTGCCAGCAGCTCTGCAAAACAGCCTGCTTTCTTT.

The chain is built from TRBV2 and TRBJ1-2, with D unclear. The CDR3 covers 14 residues. The germline V gene has CDR1 SNHLY and CDR2 FYNNEI. The germline V and J ends were trimmed by 3 bases and 5 bases, with 13 bases remaining between them. The CDR3 loop reads CASSDSGVAYGYTF. CDR3 in DNA: TGTGCCAGCAGTGATTCTGGGGTGGCTTATGGCTACACCTTC. The variable domain in full, completed from reference TRBV2 and TRBJ1-2, reads EPEVTQTPSHQVTQMGQEVILRCVPISNHLYFYWYRQILGQKVEFLVSFYNNEISEKSEIFDDQFSVERPDGSNFTLKIRSTKLEDSAMYFCASSDSGVAYGYTFGSGTRLTVV.

This clonotype was counted ten times or more. V is TRBV5-8 and J is TRBJ2-7; D is uncertain. V lost 0 bases and J 3 bases, leaving 10 bases between the germline ends. This CDR3 contains 14 residues. Germline V lookup: CDR1 SGHTS, CDR2 YDEGEE. The CDR3 protein is CASSLGQSIYEQYF. The CDR3 DNA follows: TGTGCCAGCAGCTTGGGCCAGTCCATCTACGAGCAGTACTTC.

The J gene is TRBJ2-7, the V gene TRBV11-2, with D tentatively TRBD2 (6 bases). The CDR3 extends over 15 amino acids. Trimming pared 5 bases from V and 1 base from J, leaving 15 bases between. Germline values: CDR1 SGHAT, CDR2 FQNNGV. CDR3 nucleotide sequence: TGTGCCAGCAGCAGCCGCTCGGGGACTTCCTACGAGCAGTACTTC. It specifies CASSSRSGTSYEQYF.

The V call is TRBV5-1, the J call TRBJ2-1; D is undetermined. Germline CDR1 SGHRS, CDR2 YFSETQ. V was shortened by 0 bases and J by 8 bases, with 12 bases between the two germline ends. This CDR3 has 14 residues. DNA for the CDR3: TGCGCCAGCAGCTTGGCGTCGGGTTTCGATGAGCAGTTCTTC. As protein: CASSLASGFDEQFF.

This clonotype came up many times. The rearrangement links TRBV7-9 to TRBJ2-3; D is possibly TRBD2 (6 bases). Per germline, CDR1 SEHNR and CDR2 FQNEAQ (reference sequence). The CDR3 sequence is 15 residues long. V lost 1 base and J 5 bases, leaving 13 bases between the germline ends. CDR3 region: CASSLEWGEVDTQYF. CDR3 in DNA: TGTGCCAGCAGCTTAGAGTGGGGGGAAGTAGATACGCAGTATTTT.

This clonotype was detected a few times. The CDR3, as DNA: TGTGCCAGCAGCTTAGTTTGGGAGGGGGGTGAGCAGTACTTC. This codes for CASSLVWEGGEQYF. The rearrangement links TRBV7-8 to TRBJ2-7; TRBD2 is a possible D gene (7 bases). V was trimmed by 1 base and J by 7 bases, leaving 14 bases between them. CDR1 SGHVS and CDR2 FQNEAQ come from the germline V gene. CDR3 length equals 14 residues.

The chain employs TRBV7-2 and TRBJ2-3; D is possibly TRBD2 (6 bases). Germline values: CDR1 SGHTA, CDR2 FQGNSA. Trimming removed 5 bases at V and 0 bases at J, with 9 bases between. CDR3 length: 14 amino acids. The CDR3 DNA sequence: TGTGCCAGCAGCCAAACTAGCAGCACAGATACGCAGTATTTT. It translates to CASSQTSSTDTQYF.

This chain joins TRBV15 and TRBJ1-2; D is ambiguous. The CDR3 is 14 amino acids. CDR1 LNHNV and CDR2 YYDKDF come from the germline V gene (reference sequence). Deletions cut 6 bases from V and 1 base from J, with 12 bases between. CDR3 in amino acids: CATRGPANNYGYTF. In DNA form, the CDR3 reads TGTGCCACCAGAGGACCAGCCAATAACTATGGCTACACCTTC.

This clonotype showed up many times. The chain recombines TRBV19 with TRBJ2-5; 11 bases are a match to TRBD2. The CDR3 has 15 residues. V was pared by 6 bases and J by 5 bases, with 8 bases of the junction left unmatched. Germline-derived CDR1 and CDR2 are LNHDA and SQIVND (reference sequence). CDR3 in DNA: TGTGCCAGTAGCAATAGCGGGGGGGCCTTTGAGACCCAGTACTTC. This sequence encodes CASSNSGGAFETQYF.

The J gene is TRBJ2-2, the V gene TRBV19; 8 positions match TRBD1. The V segment lost 6 bases and the J segment 8 bases; nucleotides outside the gene matches: 11. The germline CDR1 and CDR2 sequences are LNHDA and SQIVND (reference sequence). CDR3 length: 15 residues. The DNA of the CDR3 is TGTGCCAGTAGCTTCGGACAGGGTATGAGGGGGGAGCTGTTTTTT. This gives the protein CASSFGQGMRGELFF.

This clonotype came up once. Possible read error: a much larger clone is one base away. The CDR3 does not end in the conserved phenylalanine or tryptophan, so this is likely a read error. The V call is TRBV11-3, the J call TRBJ2-4; D call uncertain. Germline-derived CDR1 and CDR2 are SGHNT and YENEEA. V shed 0 bases and J shed 2 bases, with 2 bases lying between them. This CDR3 is 13 amino acids long. This CDR3 reads CASSLDPKNIQYC. CDR3 DNA sequence: TGTGCCAGCAGCTTAGATCCCAAAAACATTCAGTACTGC.

This clonotype was seen a few times. V usage is TRBV2 and J usage is TRBJ2-3, with 7 bases lining up with TRBD1. This CDR3 spans 13 amino acids. V shed 5 bases, J shed 4 bases, and the junction held 3 bases outside the gene matches. CDR1 is SNHLY and CDR2 is FYNNEI in the germline V gene. For the CDR3, the DNA is TGTGCCAGCAGTTATACAGGGGCAGATACGCAGTATTTT. Its protein is CASSYTGADTQYF.

This sequence joins TRBV15 and TRBJ2-7; tentatively, D is TRBD2 (6 bases). Trimming shortened V by 3 bases and J by 9 bases, and 15 bases separated the two germline ends. The germline CDR1 and CDR2 sequences are LNHNV and YYDKDF (reference sequence). CDR3 size: 13 residues. The CDR3 coding sequence is TGTGCCACCAGCAGCCGACTAGTAGGTGGGCAGTACTTC. Protein product: CATSSRLVGGQYF.

The chain joins TRBV2 to TRBJ1-6; a possible D gene is TRBD1 (6 bases). CDR1 and CDR2 from the germline V gene are SNHLY and FYNNEI. V gave up 5 bases and J gave up 4 bases, with 9 bases separating them. The length of the CDR3 is 14 residues. CDR3 DNA: TGTGCCAGCAGTCAGGGGATGTATAATTCACCCCTCCACTTT. Encoded protein: CASSQGMYNSPLHF.

The genes are TRBV7-3 and TRBJ2-7; TRBD1 is a possible D gene (5 bases). The V and J ends lost 5 bases and 2 bases respectively, with 16 bases between them. The CDR3 consists of 15 residues. Germline CDR1 SGHTA, CDR2 FQGTGA. This chain's CDR3 is CASSVGVLPTYEQYF. The CDR3 coding sequence is TGTGCCAGCAGCGTAGGGGTCCTGCCCACCTACGAGCAGTACTTC.

A remark on this clonotype: Without the conserved terminal phenylalanine or tryptophan, this CDR3 likely stems from a read error. The rearrangement links TRBV2 to TRBJ1-1; D uncertain. CDR1 SNHLY and CDR2 FYNNEI come from the germline V gene. This CDR3 comprises 13 residues. CDR3 region: CASSEVRNTEAFL. The CDR3 DNA reads TGTGCTAGCAGTGAAGTTAGGAACACTGAAGCTTTCCTT.